A single T cell receptor (beta chain) is shown here with its context. The specificity of this receptor is unknown. No qualities accompany the bases; no much larger clone lies one base away. The sample carries other DNA sequences with the same CDR3. The library was made by the immunoSEQ multiplex PCR assay. For the multiplex PCR, a mixture combining 60 forward primers for TCR Vbeta segments and 13 reverse primers for TCR Jbeta segments was used. The CDR3 region of rearranged TCR beta genes was amplified from genomic DNA by a multiplex PCR assay. The Illumina HiSeq System was used to sequence the amplified TCR beta libraries as 87-base-pair reads. Per the authors' processing: A later analysis tallied around 87 million unique TCR beta chains across the 610 or so repertoires, and approximately 12 million of those chains were shared by two or more donors. A nearest-neighbor algorithm error-corrected the raw reads and collapsed the reads into unique sequences, merging closely related sequences to remove PCR and sequencing errors. To assign V, D and J gene segments, CDR3 sequences were aligned to IMGT reference sequences. For a sequence to be retained, at least a six-nucleotide match to both a V gene segment and a J gene segment was required. Rearrangements were called productive when the CDR3 lacked stop codons and stayed in frame with V and J; all others were non-productive. Following IMGT convention, CDR3 was defined as the stretch from the second conserved V-encoded cysteine up to the conserved J-encoded phenylalanine. Sequences without an unambiguous match to a single V gene segment were excluded from the earlier analysis of almost 600 of the donors. An earlier analysis of 500 to 600 of the donors classified V segments as functional when productive rearrangements were above 56.7% and as segregating when the standard deviation between donors was above 5%. To diagnose cytomegalovirus status from the catalog of TCR beta chain sequences, a statistical classification framework was built. In a later analysis, V and J genes were assigned by comparing TCR nucleotide sequences against IMGT/GENE-DB human TR gene sequences. The TCRdist pipeline was used in a later analysis to assign CDR3 sequences and most-parsimonious VDJ recombination scenarios. In a later analysis, every TCR beta chain was defined by the combination of its CDR3 amino acid sequence and its V-gene family, and reads without a unique V-gene family were dropped. In a later analysis, around 650 highly shared, low-generation-probability nucleotide sequences were removed to address suspected cross-contamination and a sequencing artifact. A later analysis calculated a clonal expansion index for each public chain from normalized within-repertoire ranks of inferred template counts. In a later analysis, generation probabilities were computed with a VDJ recombination model fitted to out-of-frame rearrangements, and the resulting probabilities were checked against IGoR. In a later analysis, TCR-TCR, TCR-HLA and TCR-CMV co-occurrence was scored with hypergeometric tests, and a repertoire-size bias correction was applied to TCR pairs. In a later analysis, false discovery rates were estimated by permuting HLA or CMV assignments 20 times. A later analysis grouped co-occurring TCRs with DBSCAN, adding TCRdist sequence similarity when clustering within HLA-allele-positive subsets. For co-occurrence clustering, repertoires with fewer than 30,000 or more than 120,000 public chains were excluded, along with several repertoires with anomalous nucleotide sharing. The table comes from immuneACCESS by way of TCRdb, which keeps in-frame sequences with V and J called. Part of the clones is missing from these tables; in studies checked, under half for an unresolved V gene and the rest for unknown reasons. V, J and clone size derive from that table, while D and trimming were established from the DNA sequence. The table for this sample lists just over 200,000 clones; 65% to 85% of them were counted only once. The ten largest make up less than 2% of the sample.

These data originate in a study of cytomegalovirus exposure and HLA in healthy donors (dated by TCRdb to the late 2010s). About the investigation overall: According to an earlier analysis of around 600 of the donors, about 190 million T cells yielded 90 million to 140 million unique TCR beta sequences and approximately 280 Gb of sequence data. A later genetic analysis used genome-wide SNP genotypes for about 55% of the 666 donors, treating that subset as a discovery cohort. The study was designed to test whether signatures of past pathogen exposure could be identified by cataloging public T cell receptors. The study profiled the T cell repertoires of 500 to 800 subjects by immunosequencing and related them to cytomegalovirus serostatus. In addition to the first cohort of 650 to 800 subjects, a separate validation cohort of over 90 different subjects was used. Donor age, sex, ethnicity and CMV serostatus were compiled alongside the repertoire data. Rather than using new phenotypic data, the later analysis identified candidate immune exposures from TCR beta sequences and from how often those sequences occurred across donors. Both class I and class II loci were covered by HLA typing, at four-digit resolution. Among about 370 genotyped donors of the cohort, an average of about 240,000 unique TCR beta nucleotide sequences was sequenced per donor, of which 15% to 20% were non-productive. Typing coverage differed by locus: A, B, C, DRB1 and DQB1 were typed in about 620-640 donors, DQA1 in 500 to 550, DPA1 in around 600, and DPB1 in 450 to 490. All discovery cohort repertoires had been generated on a single sequencing platform. Among the roughly 390 genotyped donors, about 85% belonged to the genetic ancestry cluster associated with self-reported Caucasian donors. A later analysis re-examined previously published TCR beta repertoires from 610 or so donors and added high-resolution HLA genotyping to investigate patterns of TCR occurrence. An early release that covered fewer than 750 HLA-typed donors contained approximately 320 gigabases of sequencing data and some 87 million unique TCR sequences. Four or five DR-DQ haplotypes were handled as single units for association and clustering, since linkage in the cohort was strong. In an earlier analysis of 550 to 700 of the donors, high-throughput TCR beta sequencing was used to judge whether each TCR beta V gene segment behaved as functional or pseudogenic. To predict cytomegalovirus infection status, the study brought together high-throughput TCR immunosequencing, statistical association of individual TCRs with disease status, and machine learning. Broader findings and caveats from the paper: Immune exposure information for the cohort was limited to CMV serostatus. A later analysis found that HLA-associated TCR beta chains were more clonally expanded and had lower generation probabilities than equally common non-associated chains. Because counts were too low, approximately 15 rarely observed V segments, including chromosome 9 orphons, were excluded from the earlier analysis of roughly 580 of the donors. A further reported finding was that TCR beta sequences accurately predicted the HLA-A and HLA-B alleles for most subjects in the first cohort. The authors suggested that the approach could potentially be generalized to other disease states and immunological phenotypes. Most TCR sequences were observed very rarely across donors, whereas some public TCRs were present in many individuals. In vitro tests confirmed that a few of the cytomegalovirus-associated TCR beta chains recognize cytomegalovirus antigens. In a later analysis, TCR association rates were found to vary across HLA loci, with the most associated TCRs seen for DRB1 alleles and the fewest for HLA-C alleles. Linkage disequilibrium might explain the correlated functional status among segregating V segments, but an unknown experimental factor could not be ruled out. When HLA alleles, especially DR and DQ, strongly co-occurred, attributing TCR associations to individual alleles was difficult. Most CMV-associated TCR beta chains appeared to be HLA-restricted in a later analysis, and the HLA associations seemed to be driven largely by CMV exposure. HLA typing was unavailable for some donors at each locus, so association tests used only the typed subset. The sequencing pipeline was judged likely to have produced a cluster of highly shared sequence variants as a technical artifact. In a later genetic analysis, fewer N-insertions in productive TCRs were reported among donors in an Asian-associated ancestry cluster than the roughly 640-donor mean. Specific HLA alleles were associated with 15,000 to 20,000 TCR beta sequences at a false discovery rate of 0.05 in a later analysis. In an earlier analysis of some 500 of the donors, most TCR beta V segments were observed in productive rearrangements about 87% or about 30% of the time, broadly matching IMGT annotations. V-gene and J-gene trimming of TCR beta chains was associated with a missense DCLRE1C variant in a later genetic analysis, and the association was replicated in an independent cohort. The presence/absence analyses assumed that sequencing depth was roughly uniform across donors, and that assumption may not be true. Only TCR beta chains were sequenced in this cohort, and the absence of alpha or paired-chain data limited detectable features. The classifier was reported to diagnose cytomegalovirus status with high specificity and sensitivity in both the original cohort and the validation cohort. The study gave a list of some 150 TCR beta chains associated with cytomegalovirus. According to a later analysis, parvovirus B19, influenza, CMV and Epstein-Barr virus appeared linked to several top co-occurrence clusters.

The cohort was made up of 650 to 700 healthy bone marrow donors. At the time of sampling, all cohort members were nominally healthy, though unrecorded immune exposures were likely present. The donor tested CMV seronegative, placing the donor among the 352 seronegative members of the cohort. Each donor provided a peripheral blood sample, and peripheral blood mononuclear cells were used for TCR beta sequencing. The Qiagen DNeasy Blood Extraction Kit was used to extract genomic DNA from the blood cell samples. Sequencing was carried out using PBMCs. The clonotype was recovered from a man in his fifties or sixties in good health and CMV-seronegative.

The CDR3 reads as follows: CASSLGSGASYEQYF. The sequenced DNA: TGTGCCAGCAGCTTGGGTAGCGGGGCCTCCTACGAGCAGTACTTC. The sequence links TRBV5-4 to TRBJ2-7, and 8 junction bases match TRBD2. Looking up the germline V gene (reference sequence) yields CDR1 SGHNT and CDR2 YYREEE. The CDR3 runs 15 residues from the cysteine to the phenylalanine. Only the CDR3 DNA is retained, 45 bases long and in frame from the first base. Trimming removed 0 bases from V and 0 bases from J; the gene matches leave 2 bases unexplained.